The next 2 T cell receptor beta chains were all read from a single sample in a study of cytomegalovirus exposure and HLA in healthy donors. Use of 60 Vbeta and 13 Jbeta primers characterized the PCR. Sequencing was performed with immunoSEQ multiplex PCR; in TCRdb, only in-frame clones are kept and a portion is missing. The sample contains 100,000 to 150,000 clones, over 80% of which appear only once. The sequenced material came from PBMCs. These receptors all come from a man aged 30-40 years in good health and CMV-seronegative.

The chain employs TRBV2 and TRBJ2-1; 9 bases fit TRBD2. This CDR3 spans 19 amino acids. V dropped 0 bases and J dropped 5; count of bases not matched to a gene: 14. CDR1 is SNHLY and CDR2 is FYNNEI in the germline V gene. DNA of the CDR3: TGTGCCAGCAGTGAAGCAATCCCAAGCGCAGCGGGGGGTAACAATGAGCAGTTCTTC. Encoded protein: CASSEAIPSAAGGNNEQFF.

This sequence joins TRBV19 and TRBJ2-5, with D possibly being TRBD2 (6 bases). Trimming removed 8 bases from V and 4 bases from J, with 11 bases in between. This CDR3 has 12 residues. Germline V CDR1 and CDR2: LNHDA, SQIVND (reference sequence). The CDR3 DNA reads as TGTGCCAGTTCAGGGCGGGGAGAGACCCAGTACTTC. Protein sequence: CASSGRGETQYF.